This T cell receptor beta chain stems from a study of T cell changes during pregnancy in multiple sclerosis. Sequenced by immunoSEQ multiplex PCR; TCRdb stores in-frame clones only, minus some. The profile covers over 40,000 clones, with roughly nine tenths appearing a single time and less than 5.5% taken by the ten largest. This sequence was found in a female donor in good health, enrolled as a control in a pregnancy study. Sequences were derived from peripheral blood, sampled in the second trimester of pregnancy.

CDR3 sequence: CASSRAGGTEAFF. As DNA, the CDR3 is TGTGCCAGTAGTAGGGCAGGGGGCACTGAAGCTTTCTTT. This chain connects TRBV19 to TRBJ1-1; 7 nucleotides match TRBD1. Per the germline V gene, CDR1 is LNHDA and CDR2 is SQIVND (reference sequence). V lost 4 bases and J lost 4; bases outside the gene matches: 3. The CDR3 is 13 amino acids.